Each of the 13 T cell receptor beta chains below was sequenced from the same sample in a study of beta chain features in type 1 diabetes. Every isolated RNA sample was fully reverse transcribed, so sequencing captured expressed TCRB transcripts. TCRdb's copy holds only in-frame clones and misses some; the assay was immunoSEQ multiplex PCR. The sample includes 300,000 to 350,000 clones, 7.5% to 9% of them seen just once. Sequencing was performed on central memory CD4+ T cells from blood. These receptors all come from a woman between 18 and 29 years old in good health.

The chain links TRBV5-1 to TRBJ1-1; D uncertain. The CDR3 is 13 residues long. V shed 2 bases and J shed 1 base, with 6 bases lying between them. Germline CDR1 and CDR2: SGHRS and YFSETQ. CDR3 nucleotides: TGCGCCAGCAGCTTTGCGGGGAACACTGAAGCTTTCTTT. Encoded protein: CASSFAGNTEAFF.

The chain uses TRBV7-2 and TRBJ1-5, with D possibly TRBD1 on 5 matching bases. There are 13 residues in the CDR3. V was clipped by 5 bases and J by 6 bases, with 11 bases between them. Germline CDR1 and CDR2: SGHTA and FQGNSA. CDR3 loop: CASSAARVQPQHF. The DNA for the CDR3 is TGTGCCAGCAGCGCCGCCAGGGTTCAGCCCCAGCATTTT.

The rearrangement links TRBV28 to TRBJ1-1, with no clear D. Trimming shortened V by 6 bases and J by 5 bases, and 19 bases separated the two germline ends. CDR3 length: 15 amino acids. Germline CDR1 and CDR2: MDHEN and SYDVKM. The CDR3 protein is CASRGSPGFRTEAFF. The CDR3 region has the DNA TGTGCCAGCAGAGGGTCGCCAGGTTTTAGGACTGAAGCTTTCTTT. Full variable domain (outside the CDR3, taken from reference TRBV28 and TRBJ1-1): DVKVTQSSRYLVKRTGEKVFLECVQDMDHENMFWYRQDPGLGLRLIYFSYDVKMKEKGDIPEGYSVSREKKERFSLILESASTNQTSMYLCASRGSPGFRTEAFFGQGTRLTVV.

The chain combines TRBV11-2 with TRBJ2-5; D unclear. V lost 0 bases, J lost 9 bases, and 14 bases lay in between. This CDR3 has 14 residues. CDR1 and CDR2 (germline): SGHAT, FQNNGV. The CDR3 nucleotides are TGTGCCAGCAGCTTAGATCGCCAATTTAGTCCCCAGTACTTC. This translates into CASSLDRQFSPQYF.

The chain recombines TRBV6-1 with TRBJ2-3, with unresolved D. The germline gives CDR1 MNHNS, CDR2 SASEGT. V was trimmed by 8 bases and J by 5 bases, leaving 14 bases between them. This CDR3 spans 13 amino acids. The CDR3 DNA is TGTGCCAGCGGGAAGTTAATAAAAGATACGCAGTATTTT. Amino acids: CASGKLIKDTQYF.

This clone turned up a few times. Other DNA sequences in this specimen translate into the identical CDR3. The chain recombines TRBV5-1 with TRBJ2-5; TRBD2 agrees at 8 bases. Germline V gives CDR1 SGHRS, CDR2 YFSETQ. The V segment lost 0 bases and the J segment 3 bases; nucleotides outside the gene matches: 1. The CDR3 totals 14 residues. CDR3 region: CASSLGAGEETQYF. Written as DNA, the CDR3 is TGCGCCAGCAGCTTGGGAGCGGGAGAAGAGACCCAGTACTTC.

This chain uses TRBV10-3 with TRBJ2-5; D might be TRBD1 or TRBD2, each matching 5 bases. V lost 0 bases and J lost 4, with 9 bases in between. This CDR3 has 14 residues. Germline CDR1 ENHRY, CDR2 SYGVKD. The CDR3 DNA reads TGTGCCATCAGTGAGTCATCTGGGGGAGAGACCCAGTACTTC. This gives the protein CAISESSGGETQYF.

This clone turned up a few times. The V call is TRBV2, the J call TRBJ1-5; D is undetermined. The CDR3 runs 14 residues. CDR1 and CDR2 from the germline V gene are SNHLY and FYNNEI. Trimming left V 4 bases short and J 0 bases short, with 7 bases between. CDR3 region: CASSGVSSNQPQHF. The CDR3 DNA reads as TGTGCCAGCAGTGGGGTTTCTAGCAATCAGCCCCAGCATTTT.

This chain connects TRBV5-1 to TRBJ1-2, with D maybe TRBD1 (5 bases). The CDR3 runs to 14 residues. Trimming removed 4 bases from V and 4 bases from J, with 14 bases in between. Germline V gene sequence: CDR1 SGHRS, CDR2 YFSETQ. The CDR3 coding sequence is TGCGCCAGCAGCAAGAGCAGGGAACCCTATGGCTACACCTTC. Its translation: CASSKSREPYGYTF.

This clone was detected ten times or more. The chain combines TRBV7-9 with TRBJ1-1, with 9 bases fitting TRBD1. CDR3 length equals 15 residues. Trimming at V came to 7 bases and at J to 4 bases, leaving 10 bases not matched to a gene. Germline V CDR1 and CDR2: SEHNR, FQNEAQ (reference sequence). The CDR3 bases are TGTGCCAGCACCTTGACGACAGGGGGGCTCACTGAAGCTTTCTTT. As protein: CASTLTTGGLTEAFF. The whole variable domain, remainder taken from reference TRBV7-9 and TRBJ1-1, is DTGVSQNPRHKITKRGQNVTFRCDPISEHNRLYWYRQTLGQGPEFLTYFQNEAQLEKSRLLSDRFSAERPKGSFSTLEIQRTEQGDSAMYLCASTLTTGGLTEAFFGQGTRLTVV.

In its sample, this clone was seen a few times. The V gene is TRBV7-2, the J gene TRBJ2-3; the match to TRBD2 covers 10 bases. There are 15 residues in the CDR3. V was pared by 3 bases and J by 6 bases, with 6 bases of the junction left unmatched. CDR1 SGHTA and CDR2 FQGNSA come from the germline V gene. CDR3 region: CASSFVAGGSDTQYF. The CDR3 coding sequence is TGTGCCAGCAGCTTCGTAGCGGGAGGATCGGATACGCAGTATTTT.

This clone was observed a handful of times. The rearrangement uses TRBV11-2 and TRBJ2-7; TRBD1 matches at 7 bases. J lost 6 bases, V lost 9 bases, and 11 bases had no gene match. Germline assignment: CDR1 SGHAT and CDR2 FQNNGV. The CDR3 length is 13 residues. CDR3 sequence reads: CASRQGIVGEQYF. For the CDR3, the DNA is TGTGCCAGTCGACAGGGAATAGTTGGCGAGCAGTACTTC.

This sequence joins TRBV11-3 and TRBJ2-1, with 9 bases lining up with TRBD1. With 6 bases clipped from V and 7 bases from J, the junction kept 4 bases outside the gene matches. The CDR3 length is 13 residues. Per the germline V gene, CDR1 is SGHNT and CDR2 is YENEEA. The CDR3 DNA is TGTGCCAGCAGTATAGGGACAGGGAATGAGCAGTTCTTC. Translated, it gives CASSIGTGNEQFF.